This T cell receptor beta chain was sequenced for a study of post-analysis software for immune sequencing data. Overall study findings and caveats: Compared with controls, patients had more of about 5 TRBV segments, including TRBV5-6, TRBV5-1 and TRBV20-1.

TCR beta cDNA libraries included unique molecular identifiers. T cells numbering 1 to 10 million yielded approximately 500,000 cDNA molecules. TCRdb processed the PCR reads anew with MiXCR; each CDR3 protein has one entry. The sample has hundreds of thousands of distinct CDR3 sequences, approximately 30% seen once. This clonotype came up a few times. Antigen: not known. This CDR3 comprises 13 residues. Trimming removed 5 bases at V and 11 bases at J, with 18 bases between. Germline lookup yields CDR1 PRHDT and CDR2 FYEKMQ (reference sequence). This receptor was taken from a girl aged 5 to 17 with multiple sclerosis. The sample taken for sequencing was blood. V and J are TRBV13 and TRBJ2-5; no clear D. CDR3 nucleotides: TGTGCCAGCAGCCCCCGTCGATCTCGAGAGCAGTACTTC. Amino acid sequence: CASSPRRSREQYF.